The subject of this entry is one T cell receptor (beta chain). Per the study methods: Reference gene primers were amplified, and this amplification served to estimate nucleated cell counts. The repertoire was sequenced with immunoSEQ multiplex PCR; TCRdb's copy has only in-frame clones and lacks some. V and J calls plus clone size are reproduced from that table; the DNA served to infer D and trimming. The sample lists 34,000 or so clones, around 87% seen once, with around 1.8% in the top ten. The sample comes from a study of blood T cell repertoires in COVID-19. Overall study context: COVID-19 samples, acute and convalescent, were from the United States, Italy and Spain. Sources were T cells, B-cell-depleted T cells, or PBMCs; the material itself was cDNA or gDNA.

V lost 6 bases, J lost 2 bases, and 13 bases lay in between. Germline-derived CDR1 and CDR2 are SNHLY and FYNNEI. CDR3 length: 14 amino acids. Sequencing was performed on peripheral blood. This chain connects TRBV2 to TRBJ1-1; D is undetermined. The source is a man aged 45 to 65 with active or convalescent COVID-19. This CDR3 is CASRERVLNTEAFF. The CDR3, as DNA: TGTGCCAGCAGAGAACGGGTTCTAAACACTGAAGCTTTCTTT.